This T cell receptor beta chain was found in a study of blood T cell repertoires in COVID-19. About the research overall: Specimens from acute and convalescent COVID-19 originated in the United States, Italy and Spain. In each case, the material was cDNA or gDNA derived from T cells, B-cell-depleted T cells, or PBMCs.

Germline loops: CDR1 SEHNR, CDR2 FQNEAQ (reference sequence). V was trimmed by 5 bases and J by 4 bases, leaving 18 bases between them. The CDR3 spans 17 residues. Authors' analysis steps: Reference gene primer amplification gave nucleated cell count estimates. Data came from immunoSEQ multiplex PCR; TCRdb stores just in-frame clones and leaves some out. Clone size and V and J calls were adopted from that table, with D and trimming inferred from the DNA. The table records approximately 76,000 clones, 60% to 75% of them present only once. V gene TRBV7-9 combines with J gene TRBJ2-6; D is unclear. The receptor was isolated from a woman in her 70s with acute or convalescent COVID-19. The sample taken for sequencing was peripheral blood. The CDR3 DNA reads as TGTGCCAGCAGCCCCCGCGTGCACGGTACCGGGGCCAACGTCCTGACTTTC. Translated, it gives CASSPRVHGTGANVLTF.